What follows is one T cell receptor (beta chain) and its context. The antigen remains undetermined. At one end, the junction sequence differs from germline, possibly due to a read error. This specimen comes from a study of metastatic and nonmetastatic thyroid tumors. Overall study: A comparison of repertoires was made across blood and tumor or nodule tissue from malignant and benign thyroid patients. Study results and limitations: Reported TCR beta diversity, measured in blood and tumor, was significantly higher for malignant thyroid tumors than for benign nodules.

No patient had received any treatment before thyroid surgery. TCRdb re-called the PCR reads through MiXCR. The data show tens of thousands of clones, about 25% seen once. This receptor was taken from a female donor with papillary thyroid cancer or a benign thyroid nodule (not recorded which). Some clones in this sample may be carry-over from other donors' samples. Sequenced sample: blood.

The CDR3 here is CASCSTNYPGEGFF. CDR3 nucleotide sequence: TGTGCCAGCTGCTCTACAAACTACCCAGGGGAAGGTTTCTTT. The rearrangement uses TRBV7-2 and TRBJ1-1; tentatively, D is TRBD1 (6 bases). This CDR3 has 14 amino acids. The germline V gene has CDR1 SGHTA and CDR2 FQGNSA.